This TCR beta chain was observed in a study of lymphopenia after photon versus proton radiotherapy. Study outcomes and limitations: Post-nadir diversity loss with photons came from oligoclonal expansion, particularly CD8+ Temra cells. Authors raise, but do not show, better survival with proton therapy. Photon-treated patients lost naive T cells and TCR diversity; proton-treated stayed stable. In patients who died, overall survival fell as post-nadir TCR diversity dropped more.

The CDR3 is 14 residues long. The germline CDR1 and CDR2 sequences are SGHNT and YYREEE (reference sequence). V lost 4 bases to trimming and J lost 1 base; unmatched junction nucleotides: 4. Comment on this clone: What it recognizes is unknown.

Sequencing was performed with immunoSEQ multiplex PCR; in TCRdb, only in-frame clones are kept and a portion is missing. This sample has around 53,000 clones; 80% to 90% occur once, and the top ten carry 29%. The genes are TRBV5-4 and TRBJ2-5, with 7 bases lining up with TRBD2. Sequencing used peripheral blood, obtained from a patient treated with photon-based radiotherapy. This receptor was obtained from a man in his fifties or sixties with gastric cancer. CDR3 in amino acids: CASSVGGSQETQYF. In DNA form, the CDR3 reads TGTGCCAGCAGCGTCGGGGGGAGCCAAGAGACCCAGTACTTC.